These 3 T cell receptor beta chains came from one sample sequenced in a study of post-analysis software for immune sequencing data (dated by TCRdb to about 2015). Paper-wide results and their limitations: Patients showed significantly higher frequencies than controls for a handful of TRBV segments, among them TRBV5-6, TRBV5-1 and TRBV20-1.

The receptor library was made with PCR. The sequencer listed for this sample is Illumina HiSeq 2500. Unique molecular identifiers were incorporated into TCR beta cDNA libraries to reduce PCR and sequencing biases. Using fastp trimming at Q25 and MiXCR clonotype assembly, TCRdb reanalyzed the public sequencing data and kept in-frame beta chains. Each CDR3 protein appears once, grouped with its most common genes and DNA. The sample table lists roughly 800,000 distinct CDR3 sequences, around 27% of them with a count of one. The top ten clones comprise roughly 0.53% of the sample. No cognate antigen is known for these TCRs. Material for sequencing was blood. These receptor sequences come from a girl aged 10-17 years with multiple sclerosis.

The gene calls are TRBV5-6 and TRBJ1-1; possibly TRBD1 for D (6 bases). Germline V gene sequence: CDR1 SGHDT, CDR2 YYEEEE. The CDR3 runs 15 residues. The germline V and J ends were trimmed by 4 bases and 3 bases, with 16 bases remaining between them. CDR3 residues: CASSVTLTGYTEAFF. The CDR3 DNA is TGTGCCAGCAGCGTAACGTTGACAGGCTACACTGAAGCTTTCTTT.

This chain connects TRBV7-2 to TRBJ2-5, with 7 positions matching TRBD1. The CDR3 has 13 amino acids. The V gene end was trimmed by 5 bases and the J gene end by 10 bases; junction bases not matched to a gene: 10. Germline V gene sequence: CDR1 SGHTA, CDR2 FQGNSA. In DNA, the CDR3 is TGTGCCAGCAGCCCACGACAGGGCGAGGACCAGTACTTC. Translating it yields CASSPRQGEDQYF. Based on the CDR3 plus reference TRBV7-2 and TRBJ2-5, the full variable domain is GAGVSQSPSNKVTEKGKDVELRCDPISGHTALYWYRQSLGQGLEFLIYFQGNSAPDKSGLPSDRFSAERTGGSVSTLTIQRTQQEDSAVYLCASSPRQGEDQYFGPGTRLLVL.

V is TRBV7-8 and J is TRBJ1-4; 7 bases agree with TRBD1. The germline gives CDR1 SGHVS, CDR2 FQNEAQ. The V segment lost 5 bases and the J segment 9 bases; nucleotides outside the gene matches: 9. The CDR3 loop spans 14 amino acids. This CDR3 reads CASSLGGTGKKLFF. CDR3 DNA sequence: TGTGCCAGCAGCCTAGGGGGCACGGGTAAAAAACTGTTTTTT.